This T cell receptor (beta chain) comes out of a study of T cell repertoires in cytomegalovirus infection. Study as a whole: CMV infection together with matching HLA type was indicated by public TCR beta signatures. Overall study results and limits: HLA-C-restricted CMV clonotypes gave the most frequent clonotype in two of eight donors. Pooled public TCR beta family frequency picked out CMV carriers with the relevant HLA.

For this clonotype: Its specificity is unknown.

Each CDR3 protein gets one entry after TCRdb re-called the reads with MiXCR. The sample records around 740,000 distinct CDR3 sequences, 35% to 40% being singletons. The J segment lost 4 bases and the V segment lost 3 bases, leaving 3 bases of the junction unmatched. There are 14 residues in the CDR3. This sequence was found in a human donor in good health (CMV status not recorded). Some clones in this sample may be carry-over from other donors' samples. V is TRBV12-3 or TRBV12-4 and J is TRBJ2-1, with 7 bases aligning to TRBD2. Sequencing used PBMCs. CDR3 bases: TGTGCCAGCAGTTTGATAGCGGGTTACAATGAGCAGTTCTTC. It codes for CASSLIAGYNEQFF.